The present TCR beta chain was sequenced within a study of identical twins. General study points: Invariant MAIT and iNKT cells could partly confound zero-insertion analyses.

With template switching, a universal primer site was added, and the cDNA carried unique molecular identifiers. TCRdb re-called the 5' RACE reads through MiXCR, storing one row per CDR3 protein. The sample holds approximately 890,000 distinct CDR3 sequences, about 12% seen once. This clonotype was observed a few times. What it binds is not known. Losses at the gene ends were 7 bases for V and 7 bases for J; bases not matched to a gene: 9. This CDR3 is built from 13 residues. These records were also assigned to another study, of yellow fever vaccine responses in identical twins.

The specimen was PBMCs. The source is a woman aged 18-29 years in good health. The chain carries TRBV12-3 or TRBV12-4 and TRBJ1-2; 7 positions agree with TRBD1. The CDR3 here is CASIVNRGGGYTF. CDR3 coding DNA: TGTGCCAGCATAGTAAACAGGGGTGGTGGCTACACCTTC.